This T cell receptor (beta chain) derives from a study of OX40 agonist ivuxolimab in advanced cancers. In the study overall: Patients were treated with intravenous ivuxolimab, dosed at 0.01 to 10 mg/kg and infused every 2 weeks. Study outcomes and limitations: Expanded clones were, on average, more numerous in CD8+ T cells than in CD4+. Clonal expansion was seen in CD4+ and CD8+ blood T cells by week 6 at 0.1 to 3.0 mg/kg. Antigen specificity of clonally expanded peripheral T cells was not established.

TCRdb's copy holds only in-frame clones and misses some; the assay was immunoSEQ multiplex PCR. This table holds roughly 59,000 clones, around 85% found once. A remark on this clone: What it binds is unknown.

The CDR3 is made up of 18 amino acids. V trimming: 1 base; J trimming: 5 bases; junction bases outside the gene matches: 15. Germline CDR1 is SGHRS and CDR2 is YFSETQ. V gene TRBV5-1 combines with J gene TRBJ2-5; 9 bases map to TRBD2. The source is an adult with an advanced solid tumor such as melanoma, head and neck, liver or kidney cancer. Sequencing was performed on CD4+ or CD8+ T cells sorted from blood, taken in a trial of the OX40 agonist ivuxolimab. The CDR3 nucleotides are TGCGCCAGCAGCTTGATAATGAGCGGGGGGTTCCAAGTGGAGACCCAGTACTTC. Translated: CASSLIMSGGFQVETQYF.